Presented here are 11 T cell receptor beta chains from one specimen sequenced in a study of shared clonotypes between healthy human individuals. Some clones are missing from TCRdb's copy, which holds only in-frame ones; the method was immunoSEQ multiplex PCR. The table lists 2 million to 2.5 million clones, approximately 90% of them singletons. The source material was naive CD4+ T cells from PBMCs. The sample's subset: CD45RA+ positively selected. These receptors all come from a man younger than 35 in good health. Some clones in this sample may be carry-over from other donors' samples.

The rearrangement uses TRBV19 and TRBJ2-2, with 8 bases lining up with TRBD1. Germline CDR1 LNHDA, CDR2 SQIVND (reference sequence). The ends lost 9 bases at V and 6 bases at J; junction bases unmatched: 12. This CDR3 contains 15 residues. CDR3 sequence reads: CASTERTGYAGELFF. CDR3 in DNA: TGTGCCAGCACCGAGCGGACAGGGTATGCCGGGGAGCTGTTTTTT.

The chain links TRBV6-5 to TRBJ2-2, with 9 bases that match TRBD2. The CDR3 has 16 amino acids. Per the germline V gene, CDR1 is MNHEY and CDR2 is SVGAGI. V lost 0 bases to trimming and J lost 5 bases; unmatched junction nucleotides: 4. CDR3 sequence: CASSYSRLAGTGELFF. The CDR3 DNA follows: TGTGCCAGCAGTTACTCGCGGCTAGCGGGAACCGGGGAGCTGTTTTTT.

V usage is TRBV6-6 and J usage is TRBJ2-2, with D uncertain. V lost 0 bases, J lost 4 bases, and 3 bases lay in between. CDR1 and CDR2 (germline): MNHNY, SVGAGI (reference sequence). The CDR3 runs to 13 residues. In DNA form, the CDR3 reads TGTGCCAGCAGTTACTCGGTCACCGGGGAGCTGTTTTTT. This sequence encodes CASSYSVTGELFF.

The rearrangement uses TRBV28 and TRBJ1-4; TRBD1 is a possible D gene (5 bases). V lost 3 bases and J 7 bases, leaving 15 bases between the germline ends. CDR3 length: 15 residues. Germline CDR1 MDHEN, CDR2 SYDVKM. The CDR3 reads CASSFVRGLREKLFF. The CDR3 DNA reads as TGTGCCAGCAGTTTTGTGAGGGGTCTCCGTGAAAAACTGTTTTTT.

The chain links TRBV19 to TRBJ2-5; D perhaps matches TRBD1 (7 bases). Trimming took off 9 bases at V and 9 bases at J, with 20 bases between the two ends. Germline V gene lookup returns CDR1 LNHDA and CDR2 SQIVND (reference sequence). The CDR3 sequence is 13 residues long. CDR3 sequence: CASNDRAGRPQYF. In nucleotides, the CDR3 is TGTGCCAGCAACGACAGGGCGGGGAGACCCCAGTACTTC. Full variable domain (remainder filled in from reference TRBV19 and TRBJ2-5): DGGITQSPKYLFRKEGQNVTLSCEQNLNHDAMYWYRQDPGQGLRLIYYSQIVNDFQKGDIAEGYSVSREKKESFPLTVTSAQKNPTAFYLCASNDRAGRPQYFGPGTRLLVL.

The rearrangement joins TRBV7-8 to TRBJ2-7; D is possibly TRBD1 or TRBD2 (5 bases each). The CDR3 loop spans 15 amino acids. Trimming took 5 bases from V and 3 from J, leaving 17 bases between them. From germline, CDR1 is SGHVS and CDR2 FQNEAQ. For the CDR3, the DNA is TGTGCCAGCAGCCGGGGCGGAGGACCGAGCTACGAGCAGTACTTC. Protein: CASSRGGGPSYEQYF.

V is TRBV30 and J is TRBJ1-5; TRBD1 is a possible D gene (5 bases). V was trimmed by 1 base and J by 2 bases, leaving 9 bases between them. Per the germline V gene, CDR1 is GTSNPN and CDR2 is SVGIG (reference sequence). This CDR3 comprises 14 residues. The CDR3 sequence: CAWSATVRNQPQHF. CDR3 coding DNA: TGTGCCTGGAGTGCGACAGTGCGCAATCAGCCCCAGCATTTT. The full variable domain, its missing parts supplied by reference TRBV30 and TRBJ1-5, is SQTIHQWPATLVQPVGSPLSLECTVEGTSNPNLYWYRQAAGRGLQLLFYSVGIGQISSEVPQNLSASRPQDRQFILSSKKLLLSDSGFYLCAWSATVRNQPQHFGDGTRLSIL.

This clone was seen only a few times. This rearrangement joins TRBV15 to TRBJ1-1, with D possibly being TRBD1 (5 bases). The germline V gene has CDR1 LNHNV and CDR2 YYDKDF (reference sequence). Between the trimmed V and J ends, which lost 4 bases and 0 bases, there was a span of 18 bases. This CDR3 has 17 residues. CDR3 bases: TGTGCCACCAGCATTGGGACGGACTTCACCTTGAACACTGAAGCTTTCTTT. It encodes CATSIGTDFTLNTEAFF. Complete variable domain (other parts from reference TRBV15 and TRBJ1-1): DAMVIQNPRYQVTQFGKPVTLSCSQTLNHNVMYWYQQKSSQAPKLLFHYYDKDFNNEADTPDNFQSRRPNTSFCFLDIRSPGLGDTAMYLCATSIGTDFTLNTEAFFGQGTRLTVV.

The rearrangement links TRBV5-6 to TRBJ2-5, with D perhaps assigned TRBD1 or TRBD2 (5 bases each). Germline values: CDR1 SGHDT, CDR2 YYEEEE. This CDR3 comprises 14 residues. V was trimmed by 4 bases and J by 2 bases, leaving 12 bases between them. CDR3 sequence (DNA): TGTGCCAGCAGCCCGGGACGACTACAAGAGACCCAGTACTTC. It is translated as CASSPGRLQETQYF.

The chain has TRBV28 and TRBJ2-7, with D unclear. CDR1 MDHEN and CDR2 SYDVKM come from the germline V gene. V was trimmed by 5 bases and J by 2 bases, leaving 10 bases between them. CDR3 length equals 13 residues. The CDR3, as DNA: TGTGCCAGCAGTCCGGACGGTGCCTACGAGCAGTACTTC. It codes for CASSPDGAYEQYF.

The chain links TRBV27 to TRBJ1-3; the match to TRBD1 covers 7 bases. Trimming removed 5 bases from V and 2 bases from J; junction bases left unmatched: 9. The CDR3 totals 16 residues. Germline V lookup: CDR1 MNHEY, CDR2 SMNVEV (reference sequence). The CDR3 is CASSPQTGVAGNTIYF. The CDR3 nucleotides are TGTGCCAGCAGTCCGCAAACAGGGGTCGCTGGAAACACCATATATTTT.